The 32 T cell receptor beta chains reported below all come from one sample, sequenced in a study of blood T cells in healthy people across ages. Combining a sample-barcoded 5' primer with a J-beta primer mix, a second PCR ran for about 6 to 12 cycles. TCRdb passed the 5' RACE reads through MiXCR, listing each CDR3 protein once. This repertoire shows under 1,100,000 distinct CDR3 sequences, approximately 25% found once; its top ten account for 0.75%. The data were also submitted as part of a second study, on T cells of mothers and their children.

The sample was blood. The origin of the receptors is a girl aged 2-15 years in good health.

This chain connects TRBV12-5 to TRBJ2-4; the D gene could be TRBD1 or TRBD2 (5 bases each). V was pared by 3 bases and J by 8 bases, with 20 bases between. Germline V lookup: CDR1 LGHNT, CDR2 FRNRAP. CDR3 length: 16 amino acids. CDR3 sequence (DNA): TGTGCTAGTGGTTTTGTACCGTGGGGGAAAGGGGACATTCAGTACTTC. Translating gives CASGFVPWGKGDIQYF.

The table lists this clonotype with a few counts. The J gene is TRBJ2-5, the V gene TRBV12-3 or TRBV12-4; the D gene could be TRBD1 or TRBD2 (6 bases each). The CDR3 totals 17 residues. V shed 2 bases and J shed 3 bases, with 19 bases lying between them. The CDR3 nucleotides read TGTGCCAGCAGTTTATTTAGGTGGGGGGCGATTAAAGAGACCCAGTACTTC. Translation: CASSLFRWGAIKETQYF.

CDR3 nucleotide sequence: TGTGCCACTGCGGACCAGATGCACAATGAGCAGTTCTTC. Translation: CATADQMHNEQFF. V gene TRBV12-3 or TRBV12-4 combines with J gene TRBJ2-1; D is ambiguous. The CDR3 consists of 13 residues. V gave up 10 bases and J gave up 5 bases, with 15 bases separating them.

The chain is built from TRBV9 and TRBJ2-1; 12 nucleotides agree with TRBD1. The J segment lost 6 bases and the V segment lost 5 bases, leaving 6 bases of the junction unmatched. The CDR3 has 15 amino acids. CDR1 is SGDLS and CDR2 is YYNGEE in the germline V gene. The CDR3 spells CASRGQGASINEQFF. The CDR3 nucleotides read TGTGCCAGCAGGGGACAGGGGGCTAGTATCAATGAGCAGTTCTTC. Using reference TRBV9 and TRBJ2-1 for the parts outside the CDR3, the full variable domain is DSGVTQTPKHLITATGQRVTLRCSPRSGDLSVYWYQQSLDQGLQFLIQYYNGEERAKGNILERFSAQQFPDLHSELNLSSLELGDSALYFCASRGQGASINEQFFGPGTRLTVL.

A note on this clonotype: The junction does not match germline at one end; this may be a read error. The genes are TRBV12-3 or TRBV12-4 and TRBJ2-5; 11 bases agree with TRBD2. The CDR3 runs to 12 residues. The CDR3 DNA sequence: TGTGCCAGTAGTAAACTAGCGGGGGACGCGTTCTTC. It yields the protein CASSKLAGDAFF.

This clonotype was detected only a few times. The chain uses TRBV7-6 and TRBJ2-1, with 7 bases identical to TRBD1. From germline, CDR1 is SGHVS and CDR2 FNYEAQ. The length of the CDR3 is 15 residues. Trimming removed 2 bases from V and 3 bases from J; junction bases left unmatched: 4. DNA for the CDR3: TGTGCCAGCAGCTTAACGACAGGGATCTACAATGAGCAGTTCTTC. Translating it yields CASSLTTGIYNEQFF.

This clonotype appeared a few times. The V call is TRBV7-3, the J call TRBJ1-3; D gene unclear. CDR1 SGHTA and CDR2 FQGTGA come from the germline V gene. The CDR3 has 13 amino acids. V was trimmed by 8 bases and J by 0 bases, leaving 8 bases between them. The CDR3 sequence: CASGQPSGNTIYF. The DNA for the CDR3 is TGTGCCAGCGGGCAGCCCTCTGGAAACACCATATATTTT.

This clonotype has just a few counts. The rearrangement uses TRBV4-3 and TRBJ2-7; unclear D gene. The V and J ends lost 0 bases and 0 bases respectively, with 3 bases between them. CDR3 length: 13 amino acids. Germline CDR1 is LGHNA and CDR2 is YSLEER. For the CDR3, the DNA is TGCGCCAGCAGCCAAGAGGACTCCTACGAGCAGTACTTC. It specifies CASSQEDSYEQYF.

J is TRBJ2-7 and V is TRBV6-2 or TRBV6-3; D possibly uses TRBD1 or TRBD2 (5 bases each). Germline V gene sequence: CDR1 MNHEY, CDR2 SVGEGT. V was pared by 9 bases and J by 0 bases, with 6 bases between. The length of the CDR3 is 11 residues. CDR3 coding DNA: TGTGCCAGGGGGGACTCCTACGAGCAGTACTTC. Translation: CARGDSYEQYF.

The chain uses TRBV29-1 and TRBJ2-2; D gene ambiguous. Trimming removed 4 bases at V and 5 bases at J, with 8 bases between. CDR1 is SQVTM and CDR2 is ANQGSEA in the germline V gene. This CDR3 region has 12 residues. DNA of the CDR3: TGCAGCGTTGTGCCAGAGACCGGGGAGCTGTTTTTT. Translated, it gives CSVVPETGELFF.

This sequence joins TRBV7-9 and TRBJ2-7, with D maybe TRBD1 (6 bases). Germline CDR1 SEHNR, CDR2 FQNEAQ (reference sequence). The V end lost 2 bases, the J end lost 1 base, and 15 bases lay between the germline ends. This CDR3 is 16 amino acids long. The CDR3 DNA reads as TGTGCCAGCAGCTTAAGCAGGGGAAAAGAATCCTACGAGCAGTACTTC. As protein: CASSLSRGKESYEQYF.

This clonotype was seen more than once but under ten times. The gene calls are TRBV12-3 or TRBV12-4 and TRBJ1-6, with D hard to call. The V end lost 6 bases, the J end lost 9 bases, and 15 bases lay between the germline ends. The CDR3 sequence is 14 residues long. CDR3 coding DNA: TGTGCCAGCAGCCTGTCCGGTTCTGGTTCACCCCTCCACTTT. Amino acids: CASSLSGSGSPLHF.

The chain combines TRBV6-5 with TRBJ2-7; unclear D gene. Germline values: CDR1 MNHEY, CDR2 SVGAGI. V lost 2 bases and J lost 3, with 8 bases in between. The CDR3 consists of 13 residues. CDR3 nucleotide sequence: TGTGCCAGCAGTTACCTGGTCAGCTACGAGCAGTACTTC. Encoded protein: CASSYLVSYEQYF.

The V call is TRBV13, the J call TRBJ2-7; 10 bases match TRBD1. J gave up 3 bases and V 0 bases, and 14 bases lay outside the gene matches. CDR1 and CDR2 (germline): PRHDT, FYEKMQ (reference sequence). The CDR3 is 19 residues long. CDR3 nucleotides: TGTGCCAGCAGCTTAGGCCTCCCGACCGGGACAGGGGCTGTCTACGAGCAGTACTTC. Its protein is CASSLGLPTGTGAVYEQYF. Variable domain in full (rest from reference TRBV13 and TRBJ2-7): AAGVIQSPRHLIKEKRETATLKCYPIPRHDTVYWYQQGPGQDPQFLISFYEKMQSDKGSIPDRFSAQQFSDYHSELNMSSLELGDSALYFCASSLGLPTGTGAVYEQYFGPGTRLTVT.

This chain joins TRBV28 and TRBJ2-7, with D possibly TRBD1 on 6 matching bases. V dropped 6 bases and J dropped 3 bases, with 18 bases sitting between them. This CDR3 has 15 residues. Per germline, CDR1 MDHEN and CDR2 SYDVKM. As DNA, the CDR3 is TGTGCCAGCAGGCCAACAGGGCGCGGTGACTACGAGCAGTACTTC. As protein: CASRPTGRGDYEQYF.

V and J are TRBV6-5 and TRBJ1-1; D is ambiguous. The V end lost 1 base, the J end lost 1 base, and 10 bases lay between the germline ends. CDR1 is MNHEY, CDR2 SVGAGI, per germline. The CDR3 loop spans 15 amino acids. The CDR3 loop is CASSYLSDTNTEAFF. CDR3 in DNA: TGTGCCAGCAGTTACTTGTCCGACACGAACACTGAAGCTTTCTTT.

This clonotype occurred a few times. The chain couples TRBV7-2 to TRBJ2-3, with D perhaps TRBD2 (5 bases). The CDR3 loop spans 15 amino acids. The V and J ends lost 5 bases and 4 bases respectively, with 16 bases between them. CDR1 is SGHTA, CDR2 FQGNSA, per germline. The CDR3 DNA reads as TGTGCCAGCAGCACAATACTAGTTGTGTCAGATACGCAGTATTTT. Translation gives CASSTILVVSDTQYF.

This chain connects TRBV7-2 to TRBJ1-2; 7 bases match TRBD1. V trimming: 10 bases; J trimming: 5 bases; junction bases outside the gene matches: 13. Per germline, CDR1 SGHTA and CDR2 FQGNSA. This CDR3 spans 14 amino acids. The CDR3 loop reads CANTGQPGKYGYTF. Here the CDR3 DNA reads TGTGCCAACACGGGACAGCCAGGAAAGTATGGCTACACCTTC.

In this sample, this clonotype turned up a few times. The V and J genes are TRBV15 and TRBJ1-1; no clear D. The V gene's germline CDR1 is LNHNV and CDR2 YYDKDF (reference sequence). The CDR3 loop spans 13 amino acids. V lost 1 base and J 1 base, leaving 4 bases between the germline ends. CDR3 region: CATSRAGNTEAFF. DNA of the CDR3: TGTGCCACCAGCAGAGCTGGGAACACTGAAGCTTTCTTT. Complete variable domain (other parts from reference TRBV15 and TRBJ1-1): DAMVIQNPRYQVTQFGKPVTLSCSQTLNHNVMYWYQQKSSQAPKLLFHYYDKDFNNEADTPDNFQSRRPNTSFCFLDIRSPGLGDTAMYLCATSRAGNTEAFFGQGTRLTVV.

The genes are TRBV4-3 and TRBJ2-5; D is undetermined. The DNA end is a closer match to TRBJ2-7, so the J assignment may be wrong. CDR1 and CDR2 from the germline V gene are LGHNA and YSLEER. This CDR3 is built from 14 residues. The CDR3 spells CASSQGGGYGEQYF. CDR3 DNA: TGCGCCAGCAGCCAAGGAGGTGGATACGGCGAGCAGTACTTC.

The V and J genes are TRBV20-1 and TRBJ2-2, with TRBD2 identical over 10 bases. There are 17 residues in the CDR3. The germline V gene has CDR1 DFQATT and CDR2 SNEGSKA (reference sequence). V shed 5 bases, J shed 1 base, and the junction held 10 bases outside the gene matches. CDR3 sequence reads: CSAVASGGRRNTGELFF. For the CDR3, the DNA is TGCAGTGCTGTTGCTAGCGGGGGCCGACGGAACACCGGGGAGCTGTTTTTT.

This clonotype was recorded once. V and J are TRBV4-1 and TRBJ1-3, with 8 positions matching TRBD1. The CDR3 runs to 15 residues. The junction had 2 bases not matched to a gene; V was cut back by 2 bases and J by 2 bases. Germline assignment: CDR1 MGHRA and CDR2 YSYEKL. This CDR3 reads CASSQLDRAGNTIYF. The CDR3 nucleotides read TGCGCCAGCAGCCAACTGGACAGGGCTGGAAACACCATATATTTT.

Comments on this clonotype: This could be a read error, since a much larger clone is one nucleotide away. This chain connects TRBV12-3 or TRBV12-4 to TRBJ2-3, with D perhaps matching TRBD1 (5 bases). V lost 6 bases, J lost 3 bases, and 7 bases lay in between. The CDR3 totals 12 residues. CDR3 sequence: CASRDKTDTQYF. The CDR3 region has the DNA TGTGCCAGCAGGGACAAAACAGATACGCAGTATTTT.

This chain connects TRBV15 to TRBJ2-5; D perhaps matches TRBD2 (5 bases). The J call is uncertain, as TRBJ2-7 better fits the DNA end. CDR3 length: 15 residues. Germline lookup yields CDR1 LNHNV and CDR2 YYDKDF (reference sequence). CDR3 in DNA: TGTGCCACCAGCAGCCCCCATAACGCGGGCTACGAGCAGTACTTC. It yields the protein CATSSPHNAGYEQYF.

This chain connects TRBV24-1 to TRBJ2-7; D is possibly TRBD1 or TRBD2 (6 bases each). This CDR3 has 15 residues. Trimming pared 3 bases from V and 7 bases from J, leaving 18 bases between. Germline V CDR1 and CDR2: KGHDR, SFDVKD. CDR3 in DNA: TGTGCCACCAGTGATCCAAGCGCGGGACAAAATGAGCAGTACTTC. Amino acid sequence: CATSDPSAGQNEQYF.

There are a few counts of this clonotype. This rearrangement joins TRBV4-2 to TRBJ2-5; D is uncertain. The CDR3 runs 14 residues. V lost 4 bases and J lost 5, with 14 bases in between. Germline CDR1 LGHNA, CDR2 YNFKEQ. The CDR3 nucleotides read TGTGCCAGCAGCCCCGAGCAGCGTAGGGAGACCCAGTACTTC. Translating gives CASSPEQRRETQYF.

The J gene is TRBJ1-2, the V gene TRBV4-3, with D possibly matching TRBD1 (5 bases). V shed 0 bases and J shed 5 bases, with 19 bases lying between them. The CDR3 has 17 amino acids. Germline values: CDR1 LGHNA, CDR2 YSLEER. CDR3 residues: CASSQDAPAGPHYGYTF. The CDR3 nucleotides read TGCGCCAGCAGCCAAGATGCCCCGGCAGGGCCTCATTATGGCTACACCTTC.

In this sample, this clonotype turned up a few times. The chain recombines TRBV7-9 with TRBJ2-1; D gene ambiguous. The DNA end is a closer match to TRBJ2-7, so the J assignment may be wrong. The CDR3 totals 15 residues. Germline loops: CDR1 SEHNR, CDR2 FQNEAQ (reference sequence). CDR3 residues: CASSLDPDPSYEQYF. The DNA of the CDR3 is TGTGCCAGCAGCTTAGACCCGGACCCCTCCTACGAGCAGTACTTC.

The sample holds a few counts of this clonotype. V is TRBV7-9 and J is TRBJ2-1; tentative D call: TRBD2 (6 bases). Germline CDR1 reads SEHNR; CDR2 reads FQNEAQ (reference sequence). The CDR3 consists of 15 residues. Trimming removed 3 bases at V and 8 bases at J, with 17 bases between. The CDR3 spells CASSLGLAGIDEQFF. The CDR3 DNA sequence: TGTGCCAGCAGCTTGGGACTGGCGGGAATCGATGAGCAGTTCTTC. Using reference TRBV7-9 and TRBJ2-1 for the parts outside the CDR3, the full variable domain is DTGVSQNPRHKITKRGQNVTFRCDPISEHNRLYWYRQTLGQGPEFLTYFQNEAQLEKSRLLSDRFSAERPKGSFSTLEIQRTEQGDSAMYLCASSLGLAGIDEQFFGPGTRLTVL.

The chain employs TRBV5-6 and TRBJ2-7, with no clear D. This CDR3 is 14 amino acids long. Deletions cut 3 bases from V and 7 bases from J, with 17 bases between. The germline CDR1 and CDR2 sequences are SGHDT and YYEEEE. The CDR3 region is CASSSERLLREQYF. The CDR3 DNA reads TGTGCCAGCAGCTCAGAGCGACTGCTCCGGGAGCAGTACTTC.

Many counts were recorded for this clonotype. The CDR3 sequence is CASAPIAGGQETQYF. The DNA for the CDR3 is TGTGCCAGCGCGCCTATAGCGGGGGGTCAAGAGACCCAGTACTTC. The chain carries TRBV14 and TRBJ2-5; 10 bases line up with TRBD2. This CDR3 has 15 residues. From germline, CDR1 is SGHDN and CDR2 FVKESK. Trimming removed 8 bases from V and 2 bases from J; junction bases left unmatched: 8.

This chain joins TRBV7-9 and TRBJ2-7; D is perhaps TRBD2 (5 bases). The CDR3 runs 14 residues. V was pared by 3 bases and J by 1 base, with 10 bases between. CDR1 and CDR2 from the germline V gene are SEHNR and FQNEAQ (reference sequence). The CDR3 here is CASSFPGLSYEQYF. The CDR3 coding sequence is TGTGCCAGCAGCTTTCCCGGACTTTCCTACGAGCAGTACTTC. Full variable domain (missing parts from reference TRBV7-9 and TRBJ2-7): DTGVSQNPRHKITKRGQNVTFRCDPISEHNRLYWYRQTLGQGPEFLTYFQNEAQLEKSRLLSDRFSAERPKGSFSTLEIQRTEQGDSAMYLCASSFPGLSYEQYFGPGTRLTVT.